The sequence of this T cell receptor beta chain was determined in a study of blood T cell repertoires in COVID-19. The CDR3 runs to 14 residues. Germline CDR1 reads SGHDT; CDR2 reads YYEEEE. V lost 3 bases, J lost 4 bases, and 13 bases lay in between. Methods used by the authors: Reference gene primers were amplified, and this amplification served to estimate nucleated cell counts. Assay used: immunoSEQ multiplex PCR; TCRdb lists only in-frame clones, some missing. Clonal size and the V and J genes are those of that table, whereas D and trimming came from the DNA. The sample includes some 42,000 clones, more than 70% of them seen just once.

The chain recombines TRBV5-6 with TRBJ2-5; the D gene is possibly TRBD2 (6 bases). Sequenced input: peripheral blood. This TCR came from a human donor in a cohort sampled during active COVID-19. The DNA for the CDR3 is TGTGCCAGCAGCTGGGGGGAGACCAGAGAGACCCAGTACTTC. It codes for CASSWGETRETQYF.